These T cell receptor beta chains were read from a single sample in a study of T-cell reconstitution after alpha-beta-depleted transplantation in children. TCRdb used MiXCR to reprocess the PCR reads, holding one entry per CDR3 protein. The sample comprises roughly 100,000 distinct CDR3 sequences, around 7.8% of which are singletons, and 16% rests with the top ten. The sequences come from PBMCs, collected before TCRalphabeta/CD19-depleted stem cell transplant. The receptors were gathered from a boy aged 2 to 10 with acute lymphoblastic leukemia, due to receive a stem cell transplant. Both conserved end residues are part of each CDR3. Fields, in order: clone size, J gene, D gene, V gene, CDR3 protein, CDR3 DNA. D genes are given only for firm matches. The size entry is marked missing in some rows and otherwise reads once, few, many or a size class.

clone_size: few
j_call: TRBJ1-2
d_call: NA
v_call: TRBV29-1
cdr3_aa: CSVGPLGAGGYTF
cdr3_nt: TGCAGCGTTGGCCCTTTGGGGGCGGGTGGCTACACCTTC

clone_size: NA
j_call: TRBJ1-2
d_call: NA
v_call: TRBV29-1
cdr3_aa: CSVLADGRGYTF
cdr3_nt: TGCAGCGTGCTGGCCGACGGTCGTGGCTACACCTTC

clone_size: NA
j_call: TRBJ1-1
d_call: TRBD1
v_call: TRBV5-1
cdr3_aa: CASSLTGSGNTEAFF
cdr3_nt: TGCGCCAGCAGCCTGACAGGGTCAGGGAACACTGAAGCTTTCTTT

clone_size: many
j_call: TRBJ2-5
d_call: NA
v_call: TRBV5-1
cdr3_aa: CASSPGSSVRETQYF
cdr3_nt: TGCGCCAGCAGCCCGGGATCTTCTGTTCGGGAGACCCAGTACTTC

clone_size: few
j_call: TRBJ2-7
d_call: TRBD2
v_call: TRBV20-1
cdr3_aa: CSARPMLAGWDPEQYF
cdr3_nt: TGCAGTGCTAGGCCTATGTTAGCGGGGTGGGACCCCGAGCAGTACTTC

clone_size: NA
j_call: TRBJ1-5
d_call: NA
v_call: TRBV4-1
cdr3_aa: CASSQRPHKGEMKVQPQHF
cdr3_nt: TGCGCCAGCAGCCAACGTCCCCATAAAGGGGAAATGAAAGTTCAGCCCCAGCATTTT

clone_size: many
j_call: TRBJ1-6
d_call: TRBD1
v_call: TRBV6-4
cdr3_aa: CASSDGQDNSPLHF
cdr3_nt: TGTGCCAGCAGTGACGGACAGGATAATTCACCCCTCCACTTT

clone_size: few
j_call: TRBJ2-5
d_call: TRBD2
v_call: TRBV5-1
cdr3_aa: CASSHAGGPGETQYF
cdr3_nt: TGCGCCAGCAGTCACGCGGGGGGGCCAGGAGAGACCCAGTACTTC

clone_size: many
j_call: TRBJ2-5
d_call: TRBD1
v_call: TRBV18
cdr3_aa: CASSRRTGGVETQYF
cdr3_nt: TGTGCCAGCTCACGGCGGACAGGGGGCGTTGAGACCCAGTACTTC

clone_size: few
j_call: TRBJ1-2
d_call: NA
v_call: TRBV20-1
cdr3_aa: CSARVTRSYGYTF
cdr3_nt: TGCAGTGCTAGAGTAACACGATCCTATGGCTACACCTTC

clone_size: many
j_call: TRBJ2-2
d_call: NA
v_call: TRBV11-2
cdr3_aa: CASLGVAKGGELFF
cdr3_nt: TGTGCCAGCCTTGGGGTAGCTAAGGGCGGGGAGCTGTTTTTT

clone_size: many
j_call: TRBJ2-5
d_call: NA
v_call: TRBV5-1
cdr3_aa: CASSPIPEAGETQYF
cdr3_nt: TGCGCCAGCAGCCCCATCCCGGAGGCTGGGGAGACCCAGTACTTC

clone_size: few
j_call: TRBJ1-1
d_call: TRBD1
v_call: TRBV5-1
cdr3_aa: CASSGGQGAITEAFF
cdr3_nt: TGCGCCAGCAGCGGTGGACAGGGGGCGATCACTGAAGCTTTCTTT

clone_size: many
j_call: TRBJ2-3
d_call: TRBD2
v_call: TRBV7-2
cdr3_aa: CASSFSGGADTQYF
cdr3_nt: TGTGCCAGCAGCTTTAGCGGGGGGGCAGATACGCAGTATTTT

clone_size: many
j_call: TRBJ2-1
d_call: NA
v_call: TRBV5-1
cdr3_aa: CASSFDNEQFF
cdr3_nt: TGCGCCAGCAGCTTCGACAATGAGCAGTTCTTC

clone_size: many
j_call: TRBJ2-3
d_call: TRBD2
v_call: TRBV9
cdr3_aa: CASSVLAGGGTDTQYF
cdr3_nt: TGTGCCAGCAGCGTACTGGCGGGGGGTGGTACAGATACGCAGTATTTT

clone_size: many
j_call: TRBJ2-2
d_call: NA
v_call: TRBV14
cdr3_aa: CASSQDLPFPGSNTGELFF
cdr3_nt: TGTGCCAGCAGCCAAGATCTTCCCTTCCCGGGATCGAACACCGGGGAGCTGTTTTTT

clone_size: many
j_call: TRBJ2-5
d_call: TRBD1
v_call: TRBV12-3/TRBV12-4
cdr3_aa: CASSARDSGWETQYF
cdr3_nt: TGTGCCAGCAGTGCAAGGGACAGTGGGTGGGAGACCCAGTACTTC

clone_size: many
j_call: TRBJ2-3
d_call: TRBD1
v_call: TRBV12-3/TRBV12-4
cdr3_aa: CASSPEDRGPEDTQYF
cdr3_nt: TGTGCCAGCAGTCCCGAGGACAGGGGTCCGGAAGATACGCAGTATTTT

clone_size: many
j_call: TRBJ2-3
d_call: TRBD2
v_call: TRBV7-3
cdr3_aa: CASSGTSGYTDTQYF
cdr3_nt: TGTGCCAGCAGCGGGACTAGCGGATACACAGATACGCAGTATTTT

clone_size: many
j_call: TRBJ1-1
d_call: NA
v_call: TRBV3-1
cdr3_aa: CASSQMEGRTEAFF
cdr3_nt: TGTGCCAGCAGCCAAATGGAGGGAAGGACTGAAGCTTTCTTT

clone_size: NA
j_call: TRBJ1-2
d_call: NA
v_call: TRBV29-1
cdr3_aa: CSVDFGSNYGYTF
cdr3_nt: TGCAGCGTTGACTTCGGTTCTAACTATGGCTACACCTTC

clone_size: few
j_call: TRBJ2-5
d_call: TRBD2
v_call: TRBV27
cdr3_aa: CASSPAAGERILETQYF
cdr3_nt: TGTGCCAGCAGCCCCGCGGCGGGGGAGAGGATCTTAGAGACCCAGTACTTC

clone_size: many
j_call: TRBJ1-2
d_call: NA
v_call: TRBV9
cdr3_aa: CASSATTGMSYGYTF
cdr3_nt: TGTGCCAGCAGCGCTACCACAGGGATGAGCTATGGCTACACCTTC

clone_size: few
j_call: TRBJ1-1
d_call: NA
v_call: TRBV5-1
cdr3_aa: CASSLDGLNTEAFF
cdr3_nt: TGCGCCAGCAGCTTGGACGGGCTGAACACTGAAGCTTTCTTT

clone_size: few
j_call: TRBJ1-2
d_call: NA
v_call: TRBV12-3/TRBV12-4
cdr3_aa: CASMRGGPGYTF
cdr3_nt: TGTGCCAGCATGCGGGGGGGGCCTGGCTACACCTTC

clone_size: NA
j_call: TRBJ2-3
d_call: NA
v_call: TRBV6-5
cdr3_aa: CASSYGVSASDTQYF
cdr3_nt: TGTGCCAGCAGTTACGGGGTTAGTGCATCAGATACGCAGTATTTT

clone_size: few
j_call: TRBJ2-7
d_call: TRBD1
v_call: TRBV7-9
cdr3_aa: CASSYRGLYEQYF
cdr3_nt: TGTGCCAGCAGTTACAGGGGGCTCTACGAGCAGTACTTC

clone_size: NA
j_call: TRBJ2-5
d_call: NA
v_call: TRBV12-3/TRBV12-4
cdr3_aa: CASSALVVSEETQYF
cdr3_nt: TGTGCCAGCAGTGCCCTCGTGGTCAGCGAAGAGACCCAGTACTTC

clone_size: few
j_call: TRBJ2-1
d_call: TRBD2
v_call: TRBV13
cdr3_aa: CASSPLSGGGHNEQFF
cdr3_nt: TGTGCCAGCAGCCCCCTAAGCGGGGGGGGCCACAATGAGCAGTTCTTC

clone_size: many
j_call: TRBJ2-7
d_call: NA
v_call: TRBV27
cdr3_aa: CASSLGVDYEQYF
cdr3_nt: TGTGCCAGCAGTTTAGGGGTCGATTACGAGCAGTACTTC

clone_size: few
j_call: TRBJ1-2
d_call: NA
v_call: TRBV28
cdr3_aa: CASSPANYGYTF
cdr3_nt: TGTGCCAGCAGTCCGGCAAACTATGGCTACACCTTC

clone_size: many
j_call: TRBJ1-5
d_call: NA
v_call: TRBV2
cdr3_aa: CASSEGGNSNQPQHF
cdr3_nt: TGTGCCAGCAGTGAGGGCGGTAATAGCAATCAGCCCCAGCATTTT

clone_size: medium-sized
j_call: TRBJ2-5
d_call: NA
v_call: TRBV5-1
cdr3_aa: CASRGTSLETQYF
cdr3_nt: TGCGCCAGCAGGGGGACCAGCCTAGAGACCCAGTACTTC

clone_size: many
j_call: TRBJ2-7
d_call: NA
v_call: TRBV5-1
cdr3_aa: CASAAGGTGKYEQYF
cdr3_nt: TGCGCCAGCGCCGCCGGGGGGACAGGAAAGTACGAGCAGTACTTC

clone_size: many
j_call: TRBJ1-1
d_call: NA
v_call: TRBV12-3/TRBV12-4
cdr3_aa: CASSLGREAFF
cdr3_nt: TGTGCCAGCAGTTTGGGCAGGGAAGCTTTCTTT

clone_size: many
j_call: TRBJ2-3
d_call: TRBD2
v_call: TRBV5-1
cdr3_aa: CASSLLASGRTDTQYF
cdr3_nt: TGCGCCAGCAGCCTCCTGGCTAGCGGGCGCACAGATACGCAGTATTTT

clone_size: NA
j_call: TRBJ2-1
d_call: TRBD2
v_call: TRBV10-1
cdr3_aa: CASSKELAGGGGEQFF
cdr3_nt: TGCGCCAGCAGCAAAGAACTAGCGGGGGGAGGTGGTGAGCAGTTCTTC

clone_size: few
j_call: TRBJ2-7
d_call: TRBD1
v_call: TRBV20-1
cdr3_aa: CSASVPGGSGEQYF
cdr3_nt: TGCAGTGCTAGTGTGCCAGGGGGCAGCGGCGAGCAGTACTTC

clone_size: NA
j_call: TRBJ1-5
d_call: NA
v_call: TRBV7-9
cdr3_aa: CASSLAVGSNQPQHF
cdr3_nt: TGTGCCAGCAGCTTAGCAGTGGGTAGCAATCAGCCCCAGCATTTT

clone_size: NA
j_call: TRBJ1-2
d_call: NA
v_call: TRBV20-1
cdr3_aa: CSAAPGPSWGGYTF
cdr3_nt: TGCAGTGCTGCCCCGGGGCCAAGTTGGGGTGGCTACACCTTC

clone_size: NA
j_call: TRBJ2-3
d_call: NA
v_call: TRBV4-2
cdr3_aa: CASSQDRGGKTDTQYF
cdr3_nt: TGTGCCAGCAGCCAAGATCGAGGAGGGAAGACAGATACGCAGTATTTT

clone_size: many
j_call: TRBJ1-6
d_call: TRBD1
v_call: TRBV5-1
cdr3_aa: CASSLVSGQAVYSPLHF
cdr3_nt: TGCGCCAGCAGCTTGGTTTCTGGACAGGCGGTGTATTCACCCCTCCACTTT

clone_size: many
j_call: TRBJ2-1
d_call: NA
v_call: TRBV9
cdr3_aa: CASSVVHNEQFF
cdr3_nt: TGTGCCAGCAGCGTAGTCCACAATGAGCAGTTCTTC

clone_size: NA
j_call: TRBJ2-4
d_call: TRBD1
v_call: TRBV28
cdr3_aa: CASSLLGGVKNIQYF
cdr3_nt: TGTGCCAGCAGTTTACTAGGGGGCGTCAAAAACATTCAGTACTTC

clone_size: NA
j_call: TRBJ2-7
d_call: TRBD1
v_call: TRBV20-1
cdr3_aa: CSASRAGTGYEQYF
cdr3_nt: TGCAGTGCTAGCCGTGCGGGGACAGGGTACGAGCAGTACTTC

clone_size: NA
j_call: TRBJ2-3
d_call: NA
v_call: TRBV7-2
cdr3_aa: CASSLAGDSTDTQYF
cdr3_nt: TGTGCCAGCAGCTTAGCGGGGGACAGCACAGATACGCAGTATTTT

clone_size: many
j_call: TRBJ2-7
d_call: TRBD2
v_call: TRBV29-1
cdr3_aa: CSVEGSGGSGSYEQYF
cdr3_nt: TGCAGCGTTGAAGGTAGCGGGGGCTCTGGCTCCTACGAGCAGTACTTC

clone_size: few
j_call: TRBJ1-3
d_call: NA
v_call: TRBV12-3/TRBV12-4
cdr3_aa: CASSLERRGSGNTIYF
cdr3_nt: TGTGCCAGCAGTTTAGAGCGCAGGGGCTCTGGAAACACCATATATTTT

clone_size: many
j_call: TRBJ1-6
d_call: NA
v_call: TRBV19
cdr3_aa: CASSMRTNSPLHF
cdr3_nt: TGTGCCAGTAGTATGAGGACGAATTCACCCCTCCACTTT

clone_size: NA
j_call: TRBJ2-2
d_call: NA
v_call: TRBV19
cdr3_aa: CASSILTEYTGELFF
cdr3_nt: TGTGCCAGTAGTATCCTGACGGAGTACACCGGGGAGCTGTTTTTT

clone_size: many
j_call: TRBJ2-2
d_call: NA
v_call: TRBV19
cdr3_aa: CASSEDRVGTGELFF
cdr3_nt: TGTGCCAGTAGTGAGGACCGGGTTGGAACCGGGGAGCTGTTTTTT

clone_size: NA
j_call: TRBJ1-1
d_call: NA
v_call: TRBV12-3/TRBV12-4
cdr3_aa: CASTQGQGNTEAFF
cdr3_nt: TGTGCCAGCACCCAAGGGCAGGGAAACACTGAAGCTTTCTTT

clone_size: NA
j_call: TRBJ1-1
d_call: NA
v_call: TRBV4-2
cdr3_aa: CASSQSLQGFTEAFF
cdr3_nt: TGTGCCAGCAGCCAGTCGTTACAGGGCTTTACTGAAGCTTTCTTT

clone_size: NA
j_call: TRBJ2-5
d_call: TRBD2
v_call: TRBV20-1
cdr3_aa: CSARSLAGGPIQETQYF
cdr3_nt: TGCAGTGCTAGGAGTCTAGCGGGGGGGCCGATCCAAGAGACCCAGTACTTC